The 25 T cell receptor beta chains in this list originate from one sample, sequenced in a study of blood T cell repertoires in COVID-19. Libraries were prepared by immunoSEQ multiplex PCR; TCRdb keeps only in-frame clonotypes and omits some of them. The data show some 130,000 clones, around 82% seen once. The sequencing input was PBMCs or T cells enriched from blood (not recorded which). Source of these receptors: a man aged 40-49 years with acute COVID-19.

The chain links TRBV7-2 to TRBJ1-4; TRBD1 matches 9 bases. This CDR3 has 14 amino acids. CDR1 and CDR2 (germline): SGHTA, FQGNSA. The ends lost 1 base at V and 12 bases at J; junction bases unmatched: 6. CDR3 protein: CASSLEQGAGELFF. The DNA of the CDR3 is TGTGCCAGCAGCTTAGAACAGGGGGCGGGAGAACTGTTTTTT.

The chain links TRBV3-1 (or the pseudogene TRBV3-2) to TRBJ2-7, with D tentatively TRBD2 (6 bases). The CDR3 totals 14 residues. V was pared by 5 bases and J by 0 bases, with 11 bases between. CDR1 and CDR2 (germline): LGHDT, YNNKEL (reference sequence). The CDR3 DNA sequence: TGTGCCAGCAGCGGAGGGGTGGGCTCCTACGAGCAGTACTTC. The encoded protein is CASSGGVGSYEQYF.

This chain connects TRBV10-3 to TRBJ1-2; a possible D gene is TRBD1 (6 bases). The germline V gene has CDR1 ENHRY and CDR2 SYGVKD. V gave up 8 bases and J gave up 8 bases, with 30 bases separating them. The CDR3 is 17 amino acids. The CDR3, as DNA: TGTGCCATCCGACGAACCCAGGGGCAGGAGGATCTATCGGGCTACACCTTC. Translating it yields CAIRRTQGQEDLSGYTF.

V and J are TRBV6-6 and TRBJ1-2; 8 bases fit TRBD1. This CDR3 region has 13 residues. Germline loops: CDR1 MNHNY, CDR2 SVGAGI (reference sequence). The junction had 6 bases not matched to a gene; V was cut back by 6 bases and J by 6 bases. CDR3 in DNA: TGTGCCAGCAGCACGGACAGGGACGATGGCTACACCTTC. This codes for CASSTDRDDGYTF.

The J gene is TRBJ2-5, the V gene TRBV27; D might be TRBD1 (6 bases). Trimming shortened V by 3 bases and J by 5 bases, and 13 bases separated the two germline ends. The CDR3 runs 14 residues. Per the germline V gene, CDR1 is MNHEY and CDR2 is SMNVEV (reference sequence). The CDR3: CASSFHQGTETQYF. The CDR3, as DNA: TGTGCCAGCAGTTTTCATCAGGGGACGGAGACCCAGTACTTC.

The rearrangement links TRBV12-3 or TRBV12-4 to TRBJ2-6; D gene unclear. The CDR3 sequence is 13 residues long. V gave up 3 bases and J gave up 6 bases, with 6 bases separating them. The DNA for the CDR3 is TGTGCCAGCAGTTTCACTGAGGCCAACGTCCTGACTTTC. It codes for CASSFTEANVLTF.

The gene calls are TRBV12-3 or TRBV12-4 and TRBJ1-1; tentative D call: TRBD1 (6 bases). This CDR3 region has 13 residues. The germline V and J ends were trimmed by 4 bases and 1 base, with 7 bases remaining between them. CDR3 residues: CASSSTGNTEAFF. DNA for the CDR3: TGTGCCAGCAGTTCGACAGGGAACACTGAAGCTTTCTTT.

This clone was found a few times. The chain has TRBV4-3 and TRBJ1-3; no definite D call. CDR1 LGHNA and CDR2 YSLEER come from the germline V gene. Trimming took off 4 bases at V and 2 bases at J, with 15 bases between the two ends. The CDR3 contains 16 residues. CDR3 loop: CASSPGAAHAGNTIYF. Written as DNA, the CDR3 is TGCGCCAGCAGCCCAGGAGCGGCGCATGCTGGAAACACCATATATTTT.

This clone was picked up one time. The chain carries TRBV5-6 and TRBJ1-1, with 9 bases aligning to TRBD1. Germline V CDR1 and CDR2: SGHDT, YYEEEE. The V gene end was trimmed by 4 bases and the J gene end by 10 bases; junction bases not matched to a gene: 8. The CDR3 loop spans 13 amino acids. The CDR3 spells CASSLTGGSGAFF. CDR3 nucleotides: TGTGCCAGCAGCCTTACAGGGGGCTCGGGAGCTTTCTTT.

This rearrangement joins TRBV3-1 (or the pseudogene TRBV3-2) to TRBJ1-4, with a possible D match to TRBD1 (5 bases). Germline loops: CDR1 LGHDT, CDR2 YNNKEL (reference sequence). Between the trimmed V and J ends, which lost 0 bases and 8 bases, there was a span of 19 bases. The CDR3 length is 17 residues. The CDR3 here is CASSQEWQGGGFEKLFF. The CDR3 coding sequence is TGTGCCAGCAGCCAAGAATGGCAGGGTGGCGGATTCGAAAAACTGTTTTTT.

This clone has only a few counts. This chain connects TRBV10-1 to TRBJ2-7, with 12 bases that match TRBD2. There are 15 residues in the CDR3. The ends lost 0 bases at V and 6 bases at J; junction bases unmatched: 3. Germline-derived CDR1 and CDR2 are WNHNN and SYGVQD (reference sequence). The CDR3 protein is CASSESTSGSGEQYF. Here the CDR3 DNA reads TGCGCCAGCAGTGAGTCGACTAGCGGGAGCGGCGAGCAGTACTTC.

The chain combines TRBV5-1 with TRBJ2-5; 11 bases align to TRBD2. Germline CDR1 is SGHRS and CDR2 is YFSETQ. There are 17 residues in the CDR3. V lost 0 bases, J lost 2 bases, and 6 bases stayed unmatched. In nucleotides, the CDR3 is TGCGCCAGCAGCTTGGGTGCAGGGACTAGCGGTCAAGAGACCCAGTACTTC. Protein: CASSLGAGTSGQETQYF.

The chain recombines TRBV4-3 with TRBJ1-2; D possibly corresponds to TRBD1 (6 bases). The germline gives CDR1 LGHNA, CDR2 YSLEER. The CDR3 covers 15 residues. V gave up 1 base and J gave up 5 bases, with 14 bases separating them. CDR3 loop: CASSQGYREVYGYTF. CDR3 nucleotide sequence: TGCGCCAGCAGCCAAGGATACAGGGAAGTATATGGCTACACCTTC.

The V call is TRBV19, the J call TRBJ2-1; TRBD2 matches 10 bases. Germline V gives CDR1 LNHDA, CDR2 SQIVND (reference sequence). The CDR3 is 18 amino acids. With V trimmed by 4 bases and J by 2 bases, 11 bases remained unmatched. This CDR3 reads CASSNLRTSGPAYNEQFF. CDR3 sequence (DNA): TGTGCCAGTAGTAACCTCAGGACTAGCGGTCCTGCCTACAATGAGCAGTTCTTC.

The CDR3 coding sequence is TGTGCCAGCAGTTCCGGGGGACAGGGAGGCTACGAGCAGTACTTC. This sequence encodes CASSSGGQGGYEQYF. J is TRBJ2-7 and V is TRBV28; 9 bases agree with TRBD1. The CDR3 is 15 residues long. The germline CDR1 and CDR2 sequences are MDHEN and SYDVKM. V shed 4 bases, J shed 3 bases, and the junction held 7 bases outside the gene matches.

V gene TRBV4-3 combines with J gene TRBJ1-2; no clear D gene. In germline, CDR1 is LGHNA, CDR2 YSLEER. This CDR3 region has 17 residues. The V gene lost 0 bases and the J gene lost 4 bases, with 18 bases spanning the gap. The CDR3 bases are TGCGCCAGCAGCCAAGAGGTTACACCTAAAACGGGCTATGGCTACACCTTC. Residues: CASSQEVTPKTGYGYTF.

The chain recombines TRBV30 with TRBJ2-7; D is undetermined. The CDR3 covers 11 residues. Germline assignment: CDR1 GTSNPN and CDR2 SVGIG (reference sequence). V was cut by 0 bases and J by 2 bases, with 2 bases left in between. CDR3 region: CAWSVTYEQYF. As DNA, the CDR3 is TGTGCCTGGAGTGTTACCTACGAGCAGTACTTC.

The V and J genes are TRBV24-1 and TRBJ2-3; the D gene is possibly TRBD2 (6 bases). This CDR3 is 16 amino acids long. CDR1 and CDR2 (germline): KGHDR, SFDVKD. V was shortened by 3 bases and J by 2 bases, with 14 bases between the two germline ends. DNA of the CDR3: TGTGCCACCAGTGATCAGACGGGGGAGTCCACAGATACGCAGTATTTT. Its protein product is CATSDQTGESTDTQYF.

V usage is TRBV3-1 (or the pseudogene TRBV3-2) and J usage is TRBJ1-4; 7 nucleotides agree with TRBD1. Germline V gene lookup returns CDR1 LGHDT and CDR2 YNNKEL (reference sequence). This CDR3 has 15 residues. J was trimmed by 8 bases and V by 0 bases; bases with no gene match: 6. The CDR3 bases are TGTGCCAGCAGCCAAGATTTCCAGGGGGAAGAAAAACTGTTTTTT. Its protein product is CASSQDFQGEEKLFF.

The rearrangement uses TRBV7-2 and TRBJ2-7; 11 bases fit TRBD2. Losses at the gene ends were 4 bases for V and 7 bases for J; bases not matched to a gene: 9. Germline V gives CDR1 SGHTA, CDR2 FQGNSA. The CDR3 is made up of 15 amino acids. This CDR3 is CASSSVAGGPREQYF. CDR3 coding DNA: TGTGCCAGCAGCTCTGTAGCGGGAGGGCCTAGGGAGCAGTACTTC.

The chain has TRBV4-1 and TRBJ2-7; the D is unclear. CDR3 length: 15 amino acids. V dropped 0 bases and J dropped 0 bases, with 9 bases sitting between them. The germline V gene has CDR1 MGHRA and CDR2 YSYEKL. The CDR3 spells CASSQDRSRSYEQYF. CDR3 bases: TGCGCCAGCAGCCAAGATCGGTCCCGCTCCTACGAGCAGTACTTC.

The genes are TRBV5-1 and TRBJ1-1; unclear D gene. V lost 0 bases and J 3 bases, leaving 12 bases between the germline ends. The CDR3 loop spans 15 amino acids. Germline CDR1 is SGHRS and CDR2 is YFSETQ. The CDR3: CASSLEEGTYTEAFF. CDR3 DNA: TGCGCCAGCAGCTTGGAAGAGGGAACCTACACTGAAGCTTTCTTT.

This chain links TRBV20-1 with TRBJ2-2; no firm D call. CDR3 size: 11 residues. Deletions cut 7 bases from V and 7 bases from J, with 10 bases between. Germline V CDR1 and CDR2: DFQATT, SNEGSKA (reference sequence). The CDR3 DNA is TGCAGTGTTGGGCGTGGCGGGGAGCTGTTTTTT. Residues: CSVGRGGELFF.

This rearrangement joins TRBV6-6 to TRBJ2-3; 8 bases map to TRBD1. The ends lost 5 bases at V and 0 bases at J; junction bases unmatched: 10. CDR1 and CDR2 (germline): MNHNY, SVGAGI (reference sequence). The CDR3 runs 17 residues. This CDR3 is CASSQKQGEPSTDTQYF. The CDR3 coding sequence is TGTGCCAGCAGTCAAAAACAGGGGGAACCTAGCACAGATACGCAGTATTTT.

V gene TRBV4-3 combines with J gene TRBJ1-3; D unclear. The germline CDR1 and CDR2 sequences are LGHNA and YSLEER. Trimming shortened V by 3 bases and J by 0 bases, and 9 bases separated the two germline ends. This CDR3 is 15 amino acids long. In nucleotides, the CDR3 is TGCGCCAGCAGCCAGTTGCTTAGCTCTGGAAACACCATATATTTT. Residues: CASSQLLSSGNTIYF.